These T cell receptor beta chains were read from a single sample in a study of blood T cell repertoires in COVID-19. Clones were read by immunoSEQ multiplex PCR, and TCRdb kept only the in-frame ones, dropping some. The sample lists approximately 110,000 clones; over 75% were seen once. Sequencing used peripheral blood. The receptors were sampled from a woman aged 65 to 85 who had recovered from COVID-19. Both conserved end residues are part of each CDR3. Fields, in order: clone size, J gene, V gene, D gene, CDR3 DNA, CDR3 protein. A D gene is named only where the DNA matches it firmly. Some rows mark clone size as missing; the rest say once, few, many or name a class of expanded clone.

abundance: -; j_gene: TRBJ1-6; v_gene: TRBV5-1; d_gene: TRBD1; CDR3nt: TGCGCCAGCAGCTTGACCGGGACAGGGAGCTCCTATAATTCACCCCTCCACTTT; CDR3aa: CASSLTGTGSSYNSPLHF
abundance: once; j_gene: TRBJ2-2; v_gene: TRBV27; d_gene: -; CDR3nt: TGTGCCAGCAGTTTCGGTACAGGGCACACCGGGGAGCTGTTTTTT; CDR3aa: CASSFGTGHTGELFF
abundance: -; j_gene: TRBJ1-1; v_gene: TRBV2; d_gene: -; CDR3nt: TGTGCCAGCAGACCCAGGGCAGGGTTAGTTAGTGAAGCTTTCTTT; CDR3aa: CASRPRAGLVSEAFF
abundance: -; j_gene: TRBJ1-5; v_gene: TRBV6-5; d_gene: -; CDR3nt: TGTGCCAGCAGTTCCCTTCCATCCCTACCCCAGCATTTT; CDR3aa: CASSSLPSLPQHF
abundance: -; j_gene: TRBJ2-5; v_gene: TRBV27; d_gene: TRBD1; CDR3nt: TGTGCCAGCAGTCCACGGACAGGGCTAGAGACCCAGTACTTC; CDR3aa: CASSPRTGLETQYF
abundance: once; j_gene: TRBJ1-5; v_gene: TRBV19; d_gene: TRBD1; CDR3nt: TGTGCCAGTACGGGACAGGTCGGGCAGCATTTT; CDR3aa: CASTGQVGQHF
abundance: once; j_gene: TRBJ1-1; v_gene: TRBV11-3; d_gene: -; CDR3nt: TGTGCCAGCAGCTTGGCCCTCGGGACAGAAGCTTTCTTT; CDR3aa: CASSLALGTEAFF
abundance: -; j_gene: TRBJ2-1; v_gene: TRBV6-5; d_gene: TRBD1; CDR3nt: TGTGCCAGCAGTCTAGGGACAGGCCGGGAGCAGTTCTTC; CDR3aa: CASSLGTGREQFF
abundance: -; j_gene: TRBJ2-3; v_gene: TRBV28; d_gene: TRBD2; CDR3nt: TGTGCCAGCAGTTCAAACCAGGGACTAGCGGGCCGCACAGATACGCAGTATTTT; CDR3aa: CASSSNQGLAGRTDTQYF
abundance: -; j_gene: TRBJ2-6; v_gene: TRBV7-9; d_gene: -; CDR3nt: TGTGCCAGCAGCTTAGCGCGAGGGGGTATGTCGGCCAACGTCCTGACTTTC; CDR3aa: CASSLARGGMSANVLTF
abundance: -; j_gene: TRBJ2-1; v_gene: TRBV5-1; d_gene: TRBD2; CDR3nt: TGCGCCAGCAGCTTGTCGACTAGCGCATACAATGAGCAGTTCTTC; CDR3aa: CASSLSTSAYNEQFF
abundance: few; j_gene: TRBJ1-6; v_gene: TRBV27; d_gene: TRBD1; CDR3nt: TGTGCCAGTGGGACAGGGGGCTCCTATAATTCACCCCTCCACTTT; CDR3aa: CASGTGGSYNSPLHF
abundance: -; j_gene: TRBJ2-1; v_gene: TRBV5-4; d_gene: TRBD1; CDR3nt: TGTGCCAGCAGTATGTGGACAGGGGGCAATGAGCAGTTCTTC; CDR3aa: CASSMWTGGNEQFF
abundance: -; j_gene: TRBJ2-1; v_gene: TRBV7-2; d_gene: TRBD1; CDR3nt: TGTGCCAGCAGCTTAGACAGGGGCCCCCACAATGAGCAGTTCTTC; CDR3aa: CASSLDRGPHNEQFF
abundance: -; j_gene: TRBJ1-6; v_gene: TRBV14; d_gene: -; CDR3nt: TGTGCCAGCAGCCGGAGGGCGGCATGGGCGGATTCACCCCTCCACTTT; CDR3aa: CASSRRAAWADSPLHF
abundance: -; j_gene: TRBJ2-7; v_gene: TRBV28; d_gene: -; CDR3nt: TGTGCCAGCAGTTTGTCGCCGGGACTCGAGCAGTACTTC; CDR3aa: CASSLSPGLEQYF
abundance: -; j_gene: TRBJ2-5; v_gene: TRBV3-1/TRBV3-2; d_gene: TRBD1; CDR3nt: TGTGCCACGGGCTCGGACAGGGGACAGACCCAGTACTTC; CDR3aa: CATGSDRGQTQYF
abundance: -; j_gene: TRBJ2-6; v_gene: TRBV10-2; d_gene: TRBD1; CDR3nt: TGCGCCAGCAGTGAGGCTACAGGGGGGATCTCTGGGGCCAACGTCCTGACTTTC; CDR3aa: CASSEATGGISGANVLTF
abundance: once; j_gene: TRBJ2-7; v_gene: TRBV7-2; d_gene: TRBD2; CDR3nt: TGTGCCAGCAGCCTTCGACTAGCGGACTCCTACGAGCAGTACTTC; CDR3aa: CASSLRLADSYEQYF
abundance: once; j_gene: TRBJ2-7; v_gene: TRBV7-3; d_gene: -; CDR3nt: TGTGCCAGCAGCTTAATGGCAGGCTACGAGCAGTACTTC; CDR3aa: CASSLMAGYEQYF
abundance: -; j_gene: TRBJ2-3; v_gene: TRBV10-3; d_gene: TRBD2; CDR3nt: TGTGCCACCCGACTAGCCGTGGCGACAGATACGCAGTATTTT; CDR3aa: CATRLAVATDTQYF
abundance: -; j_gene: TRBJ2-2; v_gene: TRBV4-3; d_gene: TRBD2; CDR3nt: TGCGCCAGCCGGATATCGGGGGGCACCGGGGAGCTGTTTTTT; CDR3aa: CASRISGGTGELFF
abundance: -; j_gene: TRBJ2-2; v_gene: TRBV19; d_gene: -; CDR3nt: TGTGCCAGTATCCCCGGGACATTGAACACCGGGGAGCTGTTTTTT; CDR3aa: CASIPGTLNTGELFF
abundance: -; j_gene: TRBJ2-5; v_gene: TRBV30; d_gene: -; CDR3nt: TGTGCCTGGAGTGTCTCGTCTAGCGAAGAGACCCAGTACTTC; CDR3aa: CAWSVSSSEETQYF
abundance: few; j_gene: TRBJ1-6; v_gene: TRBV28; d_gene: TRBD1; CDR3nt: TGTGCCAGCAGTCTGCTTAGTTTGACAGGGACGAATTCACCCCTCCACTTT; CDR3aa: CASSLLSLTGTNSPLHF
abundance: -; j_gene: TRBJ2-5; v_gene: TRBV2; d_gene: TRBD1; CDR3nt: TGTGCCAGCAGTAAGGACAGGGAGTACCAAGAGACCCAGTACTTC; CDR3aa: CASSKDREYQETQYF
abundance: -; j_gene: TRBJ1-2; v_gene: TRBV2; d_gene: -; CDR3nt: TGTGCCAGCAGGAGGGGGGGTCAGGGCTACACCTTC; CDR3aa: CASRRGGQGYTF
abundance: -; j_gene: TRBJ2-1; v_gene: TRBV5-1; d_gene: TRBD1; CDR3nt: TGCGCCAGCAGCCCCCCGAAGACAGGGGTTCTCAATGAGCAGTTCTTC; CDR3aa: CASSPPKTGVLNEQFF
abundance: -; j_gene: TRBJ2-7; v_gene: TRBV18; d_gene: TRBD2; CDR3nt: TGTGCCAGCTCAGGGGGACTAGCGGGCTACGAGCAGTACTTC; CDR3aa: CASSGGLAGYEQYF
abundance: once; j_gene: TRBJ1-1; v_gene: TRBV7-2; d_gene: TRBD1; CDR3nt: TGTGCCAGCAGCCTCGGGACAGCCAACACTGAAGCTTTCTTT; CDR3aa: CASSLGTANTEAFF
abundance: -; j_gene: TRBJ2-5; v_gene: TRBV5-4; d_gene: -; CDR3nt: TGTGCCAGCAGCTCGGGGGGCGCGGTAAAGGAGACCCAGTACTTC; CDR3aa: CASSSGGAVKETQYF
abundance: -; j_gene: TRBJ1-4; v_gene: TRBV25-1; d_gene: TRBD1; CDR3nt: TGTGCCACCCAGGGACAGCATAATGAAAAACTGTTTTTT; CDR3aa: CATQGQHNEKLFF
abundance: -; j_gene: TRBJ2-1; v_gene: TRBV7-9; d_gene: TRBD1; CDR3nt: TGTGCCAGCGTGGACAGGGGGCATGAGCAGTTCTTC; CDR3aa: CASVDRGHEQFF
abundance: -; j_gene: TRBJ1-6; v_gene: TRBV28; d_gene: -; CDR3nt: TGTGCCACCAATCCCTTCGGGTCACCCCTCCACTTT; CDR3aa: CATNPFGSPLHF
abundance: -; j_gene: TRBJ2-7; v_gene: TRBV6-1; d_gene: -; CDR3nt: TGTGCCAGCAGTGAAAAGAGGACTCGGTACGAGCAGTACTTC; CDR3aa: CASSEKRTRYEQYF
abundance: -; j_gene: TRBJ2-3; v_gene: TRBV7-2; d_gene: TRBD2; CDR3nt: TGTGCCAGCAGCTTAGTAGCGGGGGCGCGCACAGATACGCAGTATTTT; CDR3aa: CASSLVAGARTDTQYF
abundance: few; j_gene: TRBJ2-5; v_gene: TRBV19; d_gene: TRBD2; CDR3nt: TGTGCCAGTAACCAGCGGGAGGGAGAGACCCAGTACTTC; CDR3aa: CASNQREGETQYF
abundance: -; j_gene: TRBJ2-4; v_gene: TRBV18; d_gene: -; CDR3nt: TGTGCCAGCTCACCACCCGGTTCCAAAAACATTCAGTACTTC; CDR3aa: CASSPPGSKNIQYF
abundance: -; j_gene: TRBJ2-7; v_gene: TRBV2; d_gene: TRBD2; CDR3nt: TGTGCCAGCAGTGAGGGGACTAGCGGGAGCTCCTACGAGCAGTACTTC; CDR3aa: CASSEGTSGSSYEQYF
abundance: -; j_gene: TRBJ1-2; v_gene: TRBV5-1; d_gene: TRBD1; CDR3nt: TGCGCCAGCAGCTTGGGAACAGGGGGCTATGGCTACACCTTC; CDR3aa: CASSLGTGGYGYTF
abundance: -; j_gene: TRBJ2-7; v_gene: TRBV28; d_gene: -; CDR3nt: TGTGCCAGCAGTTTTGGGGTAGCGGCAGGGTGGGACGAGCAGTACTTC; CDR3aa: CASSFGVAAGWDEQYF
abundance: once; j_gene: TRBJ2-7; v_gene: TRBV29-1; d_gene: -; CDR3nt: TGCAGCGTTGAAGACGGTAGGGGCAGGGGTGGAGACGAGCAGTACTTC; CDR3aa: CSVEDGRGRGGDEQYF